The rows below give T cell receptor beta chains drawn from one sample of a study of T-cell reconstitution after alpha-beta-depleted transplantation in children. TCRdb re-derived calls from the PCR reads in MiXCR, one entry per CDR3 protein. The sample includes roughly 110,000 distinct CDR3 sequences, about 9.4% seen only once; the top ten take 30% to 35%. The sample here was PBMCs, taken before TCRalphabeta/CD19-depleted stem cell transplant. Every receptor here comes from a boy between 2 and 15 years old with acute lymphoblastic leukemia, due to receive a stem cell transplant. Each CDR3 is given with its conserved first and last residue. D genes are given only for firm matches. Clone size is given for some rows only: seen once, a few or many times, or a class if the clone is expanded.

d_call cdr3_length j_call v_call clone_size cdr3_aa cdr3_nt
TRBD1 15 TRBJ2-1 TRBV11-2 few CASSSRDRGYNEQFF TGTGCCAGCAGCTCCCGGGACAGGGGTTACAATGAGCAGTTCTTC
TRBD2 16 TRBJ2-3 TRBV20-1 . CSARDPVAGAGDTQYF TGCAGTGCTAGAGACCCGGTAGCGGGGGCGGGAGATACGCAGTATTTT
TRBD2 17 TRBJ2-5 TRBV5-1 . CASSRLASGGVSETQYF TGCGCCAGCAGTAGACTAGCGTCAGGAGGGGTATCAGAGACCCAGTACTTC
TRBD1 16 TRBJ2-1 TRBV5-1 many CASSPDRAPSYNEQFF TGCGCCAGCAGCCCTGACAGGGCACCCTCCTACAATGAGCAGTTCTTC
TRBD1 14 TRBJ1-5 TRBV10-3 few CAIRNGTVNQPQHF TGTGCCATAAGGAACGGGACAGTCAATCAGCCCCAGCATTTT
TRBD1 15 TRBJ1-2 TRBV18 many CASSPPETGNYGYTF TGTGCCAGCTCACCACCGGAGACAGGGAACTATGGCTACACCTTC
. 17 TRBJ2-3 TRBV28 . CASSLRRTLSLMDTQYF TGTGCCAGCAGTTTAAGGAGGACCCTGTCTCTAATGGATACGCAGTATTTT
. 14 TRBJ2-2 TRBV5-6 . CASSSGAPTGELFF TGTGCCAGCAGCTCCGGGGCCCCCACCGGGGAGCTGTTTTTT
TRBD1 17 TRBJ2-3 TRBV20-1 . CSARPRGRVGGADTQYF TGCAGTGCTAGGCCCAGGGGGCGCGTCGGAGGAGCCGATACGCAGTATTTT
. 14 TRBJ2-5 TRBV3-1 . CASRPRGSQETQYF TGTGCCAGCAGACCTCGGGGTTCCCAAGAGACCCAGTACTTC
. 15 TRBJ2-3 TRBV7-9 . CASSFPQGPTDTQYF TGTGCCAGCAGCTTTCCGCAGGGGCCGACAGATACGCAGTATTTT
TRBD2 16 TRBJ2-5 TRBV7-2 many CASSLPTSGRQETQYF TGTGCCAGCAGCTTACCGACTAGCGGGAGGCAAGAGACCCAGTACTTC
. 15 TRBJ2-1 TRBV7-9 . CASSGGGFSYNEQFF TGTGCCAGCAGCGGGGGCGGATTCTCCTACAATGAGCAGTTCTTC
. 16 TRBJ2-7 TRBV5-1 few CASSLGRAGTTYEQYF TGCGCCAGCAGCTTGGGACGGGCGGGGACGACCTACGAGCAGTACTTC
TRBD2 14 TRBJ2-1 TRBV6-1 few CASSVSGRAGEQFF TGTGCCAGCAGTGTTAGCGGGAGGGCCGGTGAGCAGTTCTTC
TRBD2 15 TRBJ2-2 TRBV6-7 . CASSKLAGVSGELFF TGTGCCAGCAGTAAGCTAGCGGGAGTTTCCGGGGAGCTGTTTTTT
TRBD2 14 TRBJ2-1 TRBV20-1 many CSARDSGRDDEQFF TGCAGTGCTAGAGATAGCGGGAGGGACGATGAGCAGTTCTTC
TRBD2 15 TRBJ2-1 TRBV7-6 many CASSPARGTYNEQFF TGTGCCAGCAGTCCCGCGCGGGGGACTTACAATGAGCAGTTCTTC
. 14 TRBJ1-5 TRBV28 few CASSSPGDNQPQHF TGTGCCAGCAGTTCGCCTGGGGACAATCAGCCCCAGCATTTT